These 7 T cell receptor beta chains share one sample of origin, sequenced in a study of PD-1 blockade in mismatch repair-deficient tumors. Using immunoSEQ multiplex PCR, the repertoire was profiled, and TCRdb retains in-frame clones only, with some absent. The repertoire holds tens of thousands of clones, just under 85% seen once, with roughly a sixth in the top ten. Sequenced here: peripheral blood, sampled 2 weeks after starting pembrolizumab. The origin of the receptors is an adult with mismatch repair-deficient cancer.

The rearrangement links TRBV30 to TRBJ2-7; D is unclear. Trimming pared 0 bases from V and 4 bases from J, leaving 4 bases between. The CDR3 loop spans 11 amino acids. The germline V gene encodes CDR1 GTSNPN and CDR2 SVGIG (reference sequence). The CDR3: CAWSVKYEQYF. The DNA of the CDR3 is TGTGCCTGGAGTGTAAAGTACGAGCAGTACTTC.

The rearrangement links TRBV7-9 to TRBJ1-2, with D uncertain. This CDR3 is built from 13 residues. CDR1 is SEHNR and CDR2 is FQNEAQ in the germline V gene (reference sequence). Trimming stripped 5 bases from V and 1 base from J, with 8 bases between. As DNA, the CDR3 is TGTGCCAGCAGCCCTCGGGGTAACTATGGCTACACCTTC. It codes for CASSPRGNYGYTF.

In this sample, this clone turned up a few times. This rearrangement joins TRBV28 to TRBJ2-1, with 10 bases lining up with TRBD1. CDR3 length equals 17 residues. V shed 6 bases and J 8 bases; nucleotides not matched to a gene: 16. The V gene's germline CDR1 is MDHEN and CDR2 SYDVKM. The CDR3, as DNA: TGTGCCAGCAGGGAACTATCGGACAGGGGGTATGGCGATGAGCAGTTCTTC. This sequence encodes CASRELSDRGYGDEQFF.

This chain joins TRBV28 and TRBJ2-5, with TRBD1 matching over 10 bases. The ends lost 6 bases at V and 5 bases at J; junction bases unmatched: 9. CDR1 is MDHEN and CDR2 is SYDVKM in the germline V gene. The CDR3 has 15 residues. CDR3: CASRPDRGQWETQYF. As DNA, the CDR3 is TGTGCCAGCAGGCCCGACAGGGGGCAATGGGAGACCCAGTACTTC.

This clone came up once. The chain combines TRBV2 with TRBJ1-3; D uncertain. V lost 2 bases to trimming and J lost 0 bases, with 5 bases between them. This CDR3 has 14 amino acids. Germline values: CDR1 SNHLY, CDR2 FYNNEI. The CDR3 nucleotides read TGTGCCAGCAGTGAAAATCTCTCTGGAAACACCATATATTTT. Its translation is CASSENLSGNTIYF.

This sequence joins TRBV4-1 and TRBJ1-1, with D possibly being TRBD1 (6 bases). This CDR3 is built from 16 residues. Germline V gene data show CDR1 as MGHRA and CDR2 as YSYEKL. Trimming pared 0 bases from V and 1 base from J, leaving 12 bases between. The CDR3 here is CASSQEIGQTNTEAFF. The DNA of the CDR3 is TGCGCCAGCAGCCAAGAAATCGGACAGACGAACACTGAAGCTTTCTTT.

The count of this clone is one. The chain employs TRBV7-2 and TRBJ2-7, with 10 bases lining up with TRBD1. CDR1 and CDR2 from the germline V gene are SGHTA and FQGNSA. CDR3 length: 15 amino acids. Trimming removed 2 bases from V and 3 bases from J; junction bases left unmatched: 4. The CDR3 bases are TGTGCCAGCAGCTTACGACAGGGGGCGGACTACGAGCAGTACTTC. Its translation: CASSLRQGADYEQYF. Drawing the rest from reference TRBV7-2 and TRBJ2-7, the complete variable domain is GAGVSQSPSNKVTEKGKDVELRCDPISGHTALYWYRQSLGQGLEFLIYFQGNSAPDKSGLPSDRFSAERTGGSVSTLTIQRTQQEDSAVYLCASSLRQGADYEQYFGPGTRLTVT.